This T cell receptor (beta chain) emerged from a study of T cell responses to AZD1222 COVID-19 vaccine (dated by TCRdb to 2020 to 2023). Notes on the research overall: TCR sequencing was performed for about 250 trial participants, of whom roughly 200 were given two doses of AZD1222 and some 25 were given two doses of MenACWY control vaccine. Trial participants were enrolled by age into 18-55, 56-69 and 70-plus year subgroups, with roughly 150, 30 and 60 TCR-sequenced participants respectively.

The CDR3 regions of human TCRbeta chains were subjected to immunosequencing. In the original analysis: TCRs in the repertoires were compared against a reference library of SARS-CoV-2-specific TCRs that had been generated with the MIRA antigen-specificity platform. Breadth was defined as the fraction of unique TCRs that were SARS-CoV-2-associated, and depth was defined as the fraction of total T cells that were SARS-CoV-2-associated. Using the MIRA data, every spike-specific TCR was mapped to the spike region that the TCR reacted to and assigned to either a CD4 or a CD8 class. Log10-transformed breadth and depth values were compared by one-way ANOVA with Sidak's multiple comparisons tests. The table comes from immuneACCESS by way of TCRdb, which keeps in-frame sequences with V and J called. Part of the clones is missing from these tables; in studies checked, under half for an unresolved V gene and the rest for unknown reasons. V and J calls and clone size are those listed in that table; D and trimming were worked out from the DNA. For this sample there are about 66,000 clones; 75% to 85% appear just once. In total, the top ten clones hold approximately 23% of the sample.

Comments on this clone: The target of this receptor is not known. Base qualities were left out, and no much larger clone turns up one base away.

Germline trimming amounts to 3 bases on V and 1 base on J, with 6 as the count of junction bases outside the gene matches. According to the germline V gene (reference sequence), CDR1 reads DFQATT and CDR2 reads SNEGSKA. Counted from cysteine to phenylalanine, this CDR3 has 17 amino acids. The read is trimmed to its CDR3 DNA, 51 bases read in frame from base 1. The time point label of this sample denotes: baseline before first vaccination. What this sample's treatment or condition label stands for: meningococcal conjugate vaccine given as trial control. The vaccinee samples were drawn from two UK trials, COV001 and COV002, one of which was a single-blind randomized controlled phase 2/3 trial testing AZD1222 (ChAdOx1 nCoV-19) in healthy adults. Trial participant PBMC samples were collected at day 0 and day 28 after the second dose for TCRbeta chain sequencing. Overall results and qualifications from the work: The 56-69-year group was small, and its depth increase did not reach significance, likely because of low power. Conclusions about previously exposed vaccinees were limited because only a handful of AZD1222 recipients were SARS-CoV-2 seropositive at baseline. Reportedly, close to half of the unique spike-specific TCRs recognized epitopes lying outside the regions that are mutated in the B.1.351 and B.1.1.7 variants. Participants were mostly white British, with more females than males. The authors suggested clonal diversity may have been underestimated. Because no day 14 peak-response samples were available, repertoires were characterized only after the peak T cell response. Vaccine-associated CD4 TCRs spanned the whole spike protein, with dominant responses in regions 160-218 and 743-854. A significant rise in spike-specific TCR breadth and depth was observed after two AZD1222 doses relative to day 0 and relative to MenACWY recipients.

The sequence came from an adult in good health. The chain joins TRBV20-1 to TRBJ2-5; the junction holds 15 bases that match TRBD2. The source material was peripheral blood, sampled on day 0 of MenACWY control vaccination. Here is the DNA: TGCAGTGCTAGTGGGGGACTAGCGGGAGGCCTCCAAGAGACCCAGTACTTC. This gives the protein CSASGGLAGGLQETQYF.